This T cell receptor (beta chain) is from a study of T-cell memory formation after mild COVID-19. General study findings and limits: Cross-reactive memory apparently joined, as some responding clones appeared in pre-infection memory. Clones that contracted from day 15 to 85 had balanced CD4/CD8; later expanders were CD4+ biased.

J was trimmed by 4 bases and V by 5 bases; bases with no gene match: 3. Germline CDR1 is SGHTA and CDR2 is FQGNSA. The CDR3 contains 13 residues. Each CDR3 protein gets one entry after TCRdb re-called the 5' RACE reads with MiXCR. The sample lists under 200,000 distinct CDR3 sequences; around 10% were seen once. In this sample, this clonotype turned up a few times. Its target is not known. The sequence was obtained from a man aged 18 to 30 who had mild COVID-19 (a few samples of this study predate the infection). Cell type and time point are not known. The chain carries TRBV7-2 and TRBJ1-1; 8 bases align to TRBD1. Sample: PBMCs or a T cell subset sorted from them (not recorded which). CDR3 sequence: CASSIQGATEAFF. The DNA for the CDR3 is TGTGCCAGCAGCATCCAGGGGGCCACTGAAGCTTTCTTT.